This T cell receptor (beta chain) was profiled in a study of monozygotic twins with inflammatory bowel disease. Study observations and caveats: Inverse Simpson values showed less TCRbeta diversity in IBD patients than in their healthy co-twins.

Germline assignment: CDR1 SGHVS and CDR2 FQNEAQ. This CDR3 spans 16 amino acids. UMIs incorporating a 6-nucleotide sample barcode were appended by means of template switching. TCRdb reprocessed the 5' RACE reads, keeping one entry per CDR3 protein, no DNA. The sample totals some 190,000 distinct CDR3 sequences. Details on this clonotype: What it recognizes is unknown.

The chain is built from TRBV7-8 and TRBJ1-5; there is no DNA to check the TCRdb D call of TRBD1. The sequence derives from a human donor with ulcerative colitis or Crohn's disease, or a healthy co-twin of an affected twin (not recorded which). Specimen: blood. The CDR3 sequence: CASSSGTGVVNQPQHF.